This entry is about one T cell receptor beta chain. Using immunoSEQ multiplex PCR, the repertoire was profiled, and TCRdb retains in-frame clones only, with some absent. The top ten clones hold about 2% of a sample with 110,000 or so clones, 85% to 90% of them seen once. Germline assignment: CDR1 SNHLY and CDR2 FYNNEI. This CDR3 has 13 amino acids. V was clipped by 7 bases and J by 10 bases, with 16 bases between them. This sample was included in a study of blood T cell repertoires in COVID-19. Sequencing input: peripheral blood. The clonotype comes from a woman aged 50 to 60 with acute or convalescent COVID-19. V usage is TRBV2 and J usage is TRBJ1-4; a possible D gene is TRBD1 (5 bases). CDR3 in DNA: TGTGCCAGCACACCGGGACCTAGCGGAAAACTGTTTTTT. It translates to CASTPGPSGKLFF.